A single sample is the source of the 24 T cell receptor beta chains below, sequenced in a study of blood T cell repertoires in COVID-19. Produced via immunoSEQ multiplex PCR; TCRdb's table is partial and in-frame only. The data show about 370,000 clones, around 87% seen once. Material: peripheral blood. All receptors derive from a woman in her twenties or thirties with COVID-19, enrolled during active disease.

The J gene is TRBJ2-1, the V gene TRBV2; no reliable D call. Trimming cost V 7 bases and J 6 bases, with 4 bases left between them. The germline V gene encodes CDR1 SNHLY and CDR2 FYNNEI. CDR3 length equals 10 residues. The chain's CDR3 is CASNGNEQFF. CDR3 nucleotide sequence: TGTGCCAGCAACGGCAATGAGCAGTTCTTC. Variable domain in full (rest from reference TRBV2 and TRBJ2-1): EPEVTQTPSHQVTQMGQEVILRCVPISNHLYFYWYRQILGQKVEFLVSFYNNEISEKSEIFDDQFSVERPDGSNFTLKIRSTKLEDSAMYFCASNGNEQFFGPGTRLTVL.

The chain has TRBV2 and TRBJ1-5, with no clear D. V dropped 4 bases and J dropped 7 bases, with 14 bases sitting between them. In germline, CDR1 is SNHLY, CDR2 FYNNEI. The CDR3 has 14 amino acids. CDR3 sequence: CASSAMAGRQPQHF. CDR3 nucleotide sequence: TGTGCCAGCAGTGCCATGGCAGGTCGACAGCCCCAGCATTTT.

Only a few counts were recorded for this clone. This chain links TRBV30 with TRBJ2-7; D remains unclear. Germline V gene sequence: CDR1 GTSNPN, CDR2 SVGIG (reference sequence). The CDR3 consists of 13 residues. Trimming shortened V by 4 bases and J by 1 base, and 11 bases separated the two germline ends. The chain's CDR3 is CAWIDSNSYEQYF. CDR3 sequence (DNA): TGTGCCTGGATAGACTCTAATTCCTACGAGCAGTACTTC.

This clone was counted once. The DNA for the CDR3 is TGTGCCAGCAGCCGGGACAGGGACGCCGGGGAGCTGTTTTTT. The encoded protein is CASSRDRDAGELFF. V is TRBV2 and J is TRBJ2-2; 9 nucleotides match TRBD1. Looked up from germline, CDR1 is SNHLY and CDR2 is FYNNEI. CDR3 length equals 14 residues. V trimming: 6 bases; J trimming: 6 bases; junction bases outside the gene matches: 5.

The chain carries TRBV3-1 (or the pseudogene TRBV3-2) and TRBJ2-3; 7 nucleotides match TRBD2. The CDR3 is made up of 16 amino acids. Trimming removed 2 bases from V and 0 bases from J; junction bases left unmatched: 5. The V gene's germline CDR1 is LGHDT and CDR2 YNNKEL (reference sequence). CDR3 protein: CASSQLAGTSTDTQYF. The DNA of the CDR3 is TGTGCCAGCAGCCAATTAGCGGGTACAAGCACAGATACGCAGTATTTT.

The gene calls are TRBV7-8 and TRBJ2-5; 7 nucleotides agree with TRBD2. Germline CDR1 and CDR2: SGHVS and FQNEAQ. The CDR3 is 17 residues long. With 0 bases clipped from V and 5 bases from J, the junction kept 12 bases outside the gene matches. The CDR3 region is CASSLAWKNRGGETQYF. CDR3 nucleotide sequence: TGTGCCAGCAGCTTAGCCTGGAAGAACCGGGGAGGGGAGACCCAGTACTTC.

This rearrangement joins TRBV6-5 to TRBJ1-2, with 12 nucleotides matching TRBD1. CDR1 and CDR2 (germline): MNHEY, SVGAGI. The V gene end was trimmed by 6 bases and the J gene end by 7 bases; junction bases not matched to a gene: 3. The CDR3 runs 13 residues. CDR3 amino acids: CASRGQGAGGYTF. The CDR3 nucleotides are TGTGCCAGCAGGGGACAGGGGGCCGGTGGCTACACCTTC.

The chain has TRBV27 and TRBJ2-7, with 11 positions matching TRBD1. Germline loops: CDR1 MNHEY, CDR2 SMNVEV (reference sequence). J lost 2 bases, V lost 6 bases, and 3 bases had no gene match. The CDR3 spans 14 residues. CDR3: CASSRGQGAYEQYF. In nucleotides, the CDR3 is TGTGCCAGCAGCCGGGGACAGGGGGCCTACGAGCAGTACTTC.

V and J are TRBV5-8 and TRBJ2-7; 15 bases align to TRBD2. The CDR3 extends over 15 amino acids. The V gene's germline CDR1 is SGHTS and CDR2 YDEGEE. V dropped 4 bases and J dropped 6; count of bases not matched to a gene: 5. Written as DNA, the CDR3 is TGTGCCAGCAGCACGGGACTAGCGGGAGGAGCCGAGCAGTACTTC. This encodes CASSTGLAGGAEQYF.

This chain connects TRBV30 to TRBJ2-7, with D perhaps matching TRBD2 (7 bases). V gave up 0 bases and J gave up 3 bases, with 12 bases separating them. The CDR3 spans 14 residues. CDR1 is GTSNPN, CDR2 SVGIG, per germline (reference sequence). Here the CDR3 reads CAWSVAGASYEQYF. CDR3 in DNA: TGTGCCTGGAGTGTGGCGGGGGCGAGCTACGAGCAGTACTTC.

This chain joins TRBV30 and TRBJ1-1; TRBD1 aligns across 8 bases. Trimming at V came to 0 bases and at J to 11 bases, leaving 5 bases not matched to a gene. Germline V CDR1 and CDR2: GTSNPN, SVGIG (reference sequence). This CDR3 comprises 12 residues. The CDR3 DNA reads as TGTGCCTGGAGTGTCTGGACAGGGCGGGCTTTCTTT. Translation gives CAWSVWTGRAFF.

The chain links TRBV6-6 to TRBJ1-3; D not certain. Per the germline V gene, CDR1 is MNHNY and CDR2 is SVGAGI (reference sequence). The CDR3 runs to 14 residues. V lost 6 bases, J lost 0 bases, and 9 bases lay in between. CDR3 sequence reads: CASRGRASGNTIYF. DNA of the CDR3: TGTGCCAGCAGGGGGAGGGCCTCTGGAAACACCATATATTTT.

J is TRBJ2-1 and V is TRBV7-3; 7 nucleotides agree with TRBD1. In germline, CDR1 is SGHTA, CDR2 FQGTGA. V lost 0 bases and J lost 2; bases outside the gene matches: 4. The CDR3 spans 16 residues. CDR3 in DNA: TGTGCCAGCAGCTTAACTCAGGGACAGCCCTACAATGAGCAGTTCTTC. Translation gives CASSLTQGQPYNEQFF.

V gene TRBV9 combines with J gene TRBJ1-2, with 7 bases identical to TRBD1. The CDR3 extends over 12 amino acids. CDR1 and CDR2 (germline): SGDLS, YYNGEE. Trimming at V came to 3 bases and at J to 8 bases, leaving 4 bases not matched to a gene. The CDR3 reads CASSAGTEGYTF. The CDR3, as DNA: TGTGCCAGCAGCGCCGGGACAGAGGGCTACACCTTC.

The chain has TRBV2 and TRBJ2-7; D might be TRBD1 (7 bases). Germline V CDR1 and CDR2: SNHLY, FYNNEI. The CDR3 has 14 amino acids. V was cut by 9 bases and J by 6 bases, with 21 bases left in between. CDR3 sequence reads: CASNTGAGQREQYF. Here the CDR3 DNA reads TGTGCCAGTAATACCGGGGCGGGACAGCGCGAGCAGTACTTC.

This chain connects TRBV6-2 or TRBV6-3 to TRBJ2-3; 10 bases line up with TRBD2. Germline assignment: CDR1 MNHEY and CDR2 SVGEGT. V lost 6 bases to trimming and J lost 2 bases; unmatched junction nucleotides: 5. The CDR3 covers 15 residues. CDR3 protein: CASSLAGEATDTQYF. The CDR3 bases are TGTGCCAGCAGCCTAGCGGGGGAGGCCACAGATACGCAGTATTTT.

V is TRBV4-3 and J is TRBJ2-7, with 11 positions matching TRBD2. CDR3 size: 18 residues. V lost 0 bases and J lost 3; bases outside the gene matches: 10. The V gene's germline CDR1 is LGHNA and CDR2 YSLEER. The CDR3 coding sequence is TGCGCCAGCAGCCAAGATACCCACCTACTAGCGGGAGACTACGAGCAGTACTTC. Encoded protein: CASSQDTHLLAGDYEQYF.

The chain recombines TRBV19 with TRBJ1-1, with D unclear. Germline V gene lookup returns CDR1 LNHDA and CDR2 SQIVND (reference sequence). Trimming removed 8 bases at V and 4 bases at J, with 14 bases between. The CDR3 has 13 amino acids. The CDR3: CASVRWEGTEAFF. CDR3 sequence (DNA): TGTGCCAGTGTCCGTTGGGAGGGCACTGAAGCTTTCTTT.

V usage is TRBV6-4 and J usage is TRBJ2-2; perhaps TRBD1 as D (5 bases). Per germline, CDR1 MRHNA and CDR2 SNTAGT. There are 12 residues in the CDR3. Trimming cost V 4 bases and J 5 bases, with 5 bases left between them. The CDR3 DNA follows: TGTGCCAGCAGTGGGACAACCGGGGAGCTGTTTTTT. Translation gives CASSGTTGELFF.

The genes are TRBV27 and TRBJ2-7; 8 bases are shared with TRBD2. The germline V gene has CDR1 MNHEY and CDR2 SMNVEV (reference sequence). The CDR3 runs to 17 residues. J lost 0 bases, V lost 4 bases, and 11 bases had no gene match. Written as DNA, the CDR3 is TGTGCCAGCAGTTCCCCTTCAAGCGGGAGTCCCTCCTACGAGCAGTACTTC. Translation gives CASSSPSSGSPSYEQYF.

The chain joins TRBV28 to TRBJ2-5; no reliable D call. The V end was cut by 3 bases, the J end by 3 bases, with 11 bases between. The CDR3 has 14 residues. From germline, CDR1 is MDHEN and CDR2 SYDVKM. CDR3 loop: CASSFLASEETQYF. DNA for the CDR3: TGTGCCAGCAGTTTTTTGGCCAGCGAAGAGACCCAGTACTTC.

The DNA of the CDR3 is TGTGCCAGCTCACCCCTCACCGGGGAGCTGTTTTTT. It codes for CASSPLTGELFF. The gene calls are TRBV18 and TRBJ2-2; D ambiguous. The CDR3 is 12 residues long. From germline, CDR1 is KGHSH and CDR2 LQKENI. V was cut by 3 bases and J by 4 bases, with 3 bases left in between. The full variable domain, rest sourced from reference TRBV18 and TRBJ2-2, is NAGVMQNPRHLVRRRGQEARLRCSPMKGHSHVYWYRQLPEEGLKFMVYLQKENIIDESGMPKERFSAEFPKEGPSILRIQQVVRGDSAAYFCASSPLTGELFFGEGSRLTVL.

The chain combines TRBV18 with TRBJ2-2; 8 nucleotides line up with TRBD2. The length of the CDR3 is 16 residues. V dropped 5 bases and J dropped 3; count of bases not matched to a gene: 8. From germline, CDR1 is KGHSH and CDR2 LQKENI. CDR3 amino acids: CASSVAPGLDTGELFF. For the CDR3, the DNA is TGTGCCAGCTCAGTCGCTCCGGGACTAGACACCGGGGAGCTGTTTTTT. Full variable domain (remainder filled in from reference TRBV18 and TRBJ2-2): NAGVMQNPRHLVRRRGQEARLRCSPMKGHSHVYWYRQLPEEGLKFMVYLQKENIIDESGMPKERFSAEFPKEGPSILRIQQVVRGDSAAYFCASSVAPGLDTGELFFGEGSRLTVL.

The chain employs TRBV6-5 and TRBJ2-2, with TRBD1 matching 10 bases. V shed 9 bases and J 6 bases; nucleotides not matched to a gene: 10. CDR3 size: 15 residues. Germline CDR1 and CDR2: MNHEY and SVGAGI. CDR3 coding DNA: TGTGCCAGTATAGGACAGGGGGGTCTTCCCGGGGAGCTGTTTTTT. Its translation is CASIGQGGLPGELFF.